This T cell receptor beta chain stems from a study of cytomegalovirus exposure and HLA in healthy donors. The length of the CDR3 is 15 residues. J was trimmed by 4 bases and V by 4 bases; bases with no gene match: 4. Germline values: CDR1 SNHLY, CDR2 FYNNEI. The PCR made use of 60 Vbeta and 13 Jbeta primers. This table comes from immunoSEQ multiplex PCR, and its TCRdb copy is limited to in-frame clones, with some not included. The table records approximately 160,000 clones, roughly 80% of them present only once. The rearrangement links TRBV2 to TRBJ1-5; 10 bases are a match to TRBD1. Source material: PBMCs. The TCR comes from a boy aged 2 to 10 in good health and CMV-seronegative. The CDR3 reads CASSVGTGENQPQHF. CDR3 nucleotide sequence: TGTGCCAGCAGTGTCGGGACAGGGGAAAATCAGCCCCAGCATTTT. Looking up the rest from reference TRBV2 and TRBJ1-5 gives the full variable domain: EPEVTQTPSHQVTQMGQEVILRCVPISNHLYFYWYRQILGQKVEFLVSFYNNEISEKSEIFDDQFSVERPDGSNFTLKIRSTKLEDSAMYFCASSVGTGENQPQHFGDGTRLSIL.